This TCR beta chain is from a study of blood T cell repertoires in COVID-19. About the research overall: Acute and convalescent COVID-19 specimens originated in the United States, Italy and Spain. From T cells, B-cell-depleted T cells, or PBMCs came the material, which was cDNA or gDNA.

Original data processing: From reference gene primer amplification, estimates of nucleated cell counts were derived. This table comes from immunoSEQ multiplex PCR, and its TCRdb copy is limited to in-frame clones, with some not included. That table gives V, J and clone size, and the DNA gave D and trimming. The sample includes around 230,000 clones, just under 85% of them seen just once. The length of the CDR3 is 13 residues. Germline assignment: CDR1 MNHEY and CDR2 SVGAGI. Trimming took off 6 bases at V and 8 bases at J, with 13 bases between the two ends. The sample comprised peripheral blood. The clonotype was recovered from a woman at least 80 years old with acute or convalescent COVID-19. The chain carries TRBV6-5 and TRBJ1-4; maybe TRBD1 (6 bases). CDR3 bases: TGTGCCAGCAGGGACAGTCCCAAGGAAAAACTGTTTTTT. Its translation is CASRDSPKEKLFF.